The source of this T cell receptor (beta chain) is a study of T cell clonality in common variable immunodeficiency. Study observations and caveats: Compared with controls, CVID subjects had fewer shared TCRbeta clones. Compared with healthy controls, CVID subjects showed increased TCRbeta clonality, mostly in about a third. Fewer deletions and N-nucleotide insertions were reportedly seen in common variable immunodeficiency TCR beta sequences.

Most patients and controls had Caucasian heritage. Germline values: CDR1 MNHNS, CDR2 SASEGT. This CDR3 has 12 residues. This clone was found many times. The antigen is unknown. The CDR3 extends 3 residues past the end of the read, so its final part is completed from the germline J gene. Profiled with immunoSEQ multiplex PCR; TCRdb holds only in-frame clones, not every one. The repertoire consists of about 50,000 clones, none detected only once. The source material was peripheral blood mononuclear cells. V is TRBV6-1 and J is TRBJ1-2, with TRBD1 identical over 8 bases. This receptor was taken from a person aged 18 to 70 in good health. The covered CDR3 bases are TGTGCCAGCAGTGACAGGGGGCGCGGC. It codes for CASSDRGRG. Given in full, the CDR3 is CASSDRGRGYTF.